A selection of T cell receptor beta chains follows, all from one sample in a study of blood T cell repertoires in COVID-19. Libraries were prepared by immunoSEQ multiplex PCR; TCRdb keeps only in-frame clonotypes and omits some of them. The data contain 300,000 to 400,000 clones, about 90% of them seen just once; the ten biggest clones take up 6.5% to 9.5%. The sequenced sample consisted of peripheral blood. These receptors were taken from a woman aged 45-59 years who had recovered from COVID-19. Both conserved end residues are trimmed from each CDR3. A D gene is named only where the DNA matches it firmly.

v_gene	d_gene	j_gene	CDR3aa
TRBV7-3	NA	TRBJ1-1	ASSLNGDTEAF
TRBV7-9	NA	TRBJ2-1	ASRFAGSHSSYNEQF
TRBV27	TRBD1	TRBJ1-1	ASSFGTGGGEAF
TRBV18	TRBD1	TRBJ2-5	ASSSKGGGESQY
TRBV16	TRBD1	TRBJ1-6	ASSQPIRDRGSPLH
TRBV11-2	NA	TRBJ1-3	ASSLSRVAMAGNTIY
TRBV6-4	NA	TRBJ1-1	ASRHSGGTEAF
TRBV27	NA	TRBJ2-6	ASSFSGEIPINSGANVLT
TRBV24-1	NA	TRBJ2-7	ATRRADEQY
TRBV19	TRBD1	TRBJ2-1	ASSARWGQFSYNEQF
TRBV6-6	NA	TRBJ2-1	ASSRPGNEQF